Each of the 22 T cell receptor beta chains below was sequenced from the same sample in a study of CD8 T cells in ankylosing spondylitis. TCRdb ran MiXCR on the 5' RACE reads and lists one entry per CDR3 protein. The table has over 700,000 distinct CDR3 sequences, around a fifth seen once. No antigen is known for these receptors. General study points: Ankylosing spondylitis blood appeared to be characterized by a TCR beta motif of 8 or 9 highly homologous variants.

Sequencing was carried out using blood, either unsorted or a sorted T cell fraction (not recorded which). These receptors were taken from a male donor with ankylosing spondylitis.

This clonotype was detected only a few times. V is TRBV2 and J is TRBJ2-3; D is uncertain. V lost 6 bases to trimming and J lost 5 bases, with 6 bases between them. Germline CDR1 reads SNHLY; CDR2 reads FYNNEI. The CDR3 sequence is 11 residues long. The CDR3 here is CASRLIDTQYF. The CDR3 DNA reads as TGTGCCAGCAGATTAATAGATACGCAGTATTTT.

The V and J genes are TRBV25-1 and TRBJ1-5, with D possibly TRBD1 on 6 matching bases. CDR3 length: 15 amino acids. V was cut by 5 bases and J by 5 bases, with 16 bases left in between. Germline V gene lookup returns CDR1 MGHDK and CDR2 SYGVNS. The CDR3 loop reads CASSRGGGFDQPQHF. CDR3 bases: TGTGCCAGCAGTAGGGGGGGCGGGTTTGATCAGCCCCAGCATTTT. The entire variable domain, with the rest obtained from reference TRBV25-1 and TRBJ1-5, is as follows: EADIYQTPRYLVIGTGKKITLECSQTMGHDKMYWYQQDPGMELHLIHYSYGVNSTEKGDLSSESTVSRIRTEHFPLTLESARPSHTSQYLCASSRGGGFDQPQHFGDGTRLSIL.

This clonotype was observed a few times. The chain recombines TRBV12-3 or TRBV12-4 with TRBJ2-7; D is perhaps TRBD1 (6 bases). The CDR3 spans 13 residues. Deletions cut 6 bases from V and 7 bases from J, with 16 bases between. Here the CDR3 DNA reads TGTGCCAGCAGGGAACAACAGGGCGGGGAGCAGTACTTC. Protein product: CASREQQGGEQYF.

V is TRBV28 and J is TRBJ2-1; possibly TRBD1 for D (6 bases). The V gene's germline CDR1 is MDHEN and CDR2 SYDVKM. The CDR3 contains 12 residues. V was shortened by 10 bases and J by 4 bases, with 11 bases between the two germline ends. The CDR3 protein is CATNRGYNEQFF. In DNA form, the CDR3 reads TGTGCCACGAATAGGGGGTACAATGAGCAGTTCTTC.

The table lists this clonotype with many counts. The chain's CDR3 is CASSLKRQGVKYGYTF. The CDR3 coding sequence is TGTGCCAGCAGTCTAAAAAGACAGGGGGTGAAGTATGGCTACACCTTC. J is TRBJ1-2 and V is TRBV25-1, with 9 bases lining up with TRBD1. The CDR3 runs 16 residues. The V gene's germline CDR1 is MGHDK and CDR2 SYGVNS. V dropped 5 bases and J dropped 5; count of bases not matched to a gene: 12.

This clonotype was detected a few times. The chain recombines TRBV9 with TRBJ2-1; D perhaps matches TRBD1 (6 bases). V was clipped by 1 base and J by 5 bases, with 7 bases between them. This CDR3 is 13 amino acids long. Germline CDR1 reads SGDLS; CDR2 reads YYNGEE. CDR3 in amino acids: CASSVRQDNEQFF. In DNA, the CDR3 is TGTGCCAGCAGCGTACGACAGGACAATGAGCAGTTCTTC.

This clonotype was detected ten times or more. The genes are TRBV7-9 and TRBJ2-1, with 7 bases matching TRBD2. The germline V gene has CDR1 SEHNR and CDR2 FQNEAQ (reference sequence). The V gene end was trimmed by 8 bases and the J gene end by 9 bases; junction bases not matched to a gene: 7. The CDR3 has 12 residues. The CDR3 DNA reads as TGTGCCAGCGCGGGGGTGCTGGGTGAGCAGTTCTTC. Amino acid sequence: CASAGVLGEQFF.

This clonotype was detected ten times or more. The chain employs TRBV20-1 and TRBJ1-5, with a weak D call TRBD1 (6 bases). V lost 3 bases, J lost 7 bases, and 16 bases lay in between. The germline V gene encodes CDR1 DFQATT and CDR2 SNEGSKA (reference sequence). The CDR3 covers 14 residues. CDR3 residues: CSASSVQGKQPQHF. CDR3 bases: TGCAGTGCTAGTTCGGTACAGGGTAAGCAGCCCCAGCATTTT.

This clonotype turned up a few times. The J gene is TRBJ2-3, the V gene TRBV20-1; D possibly corresponds to TRBD1 (6 bases). Germline lookup yields CDR1 DFQATT and CDR2 SNEGSKA (reference sequence). The V end lost 8 bases, the J end lost 9 bases, and 24 bases lay between the germline ends. The CDR3 spans 14 residues. The DNA for the CDR3 is TGCAGTTCCCCGACAGGCGGGCTTTGGGGGACGCAGTATTTT. This sequence encodes CSSPTGGLWGTQYF.

This clonotype was counted only a few times. The rearrangement links TRBV5-1 to TRBJ1-4; TRBD1 aligns across 7 bases. This CDR3 is built from 13 residues. Per germline, CDR1 SGHRS and CDR2 YFSETQ. J lost 4 bases, V lost 6 bases, and 3 bases had no gene match. This CDR3 is CASKGTDNEKLFF. The CDR3, as DNA: TGCGCCAGCAAAGGGACAGATAATGAAAAACTGTTTTTT.

The gene calls are TRBV7-9 and TRBJ1-3, with D possibly matching TRBD1 (6 bases). Per germline, CDR1 SEHNR and CDR2 FQNEAQ (reference sequence). Trimming took off 3 bases at V and 1 base at J, with 16 bases between the two ends. This CDR3 is built from 17 residues. CDR3 loop: CASSFATGRRSGNTIYF. The CDR3 nucleotides are TGTGCCAGCAGCTTTGCCACAGGGCGACGTTCTGGAAACACCATATATTTT.

The table lists this clonotype with a few counts. The rearrangement joins TRBV20-1 to TRBJ1-5; D might be TRBD1 (5 bases). The V end lost 0 bases, the J end lost 4 bases, and 22 bases lay between the germline ends. This CDR3 spans 18 amino acids. CDR1 and CDR2 (germline): DFQATT, SNEGSKA (reference sequence). The CDR3, as DNA: TGCAGTGCTAGAGATTCGAGCCCGCAGGGCACTACTAATCAGCCCCAGCATTTT. Protein product: CSARDSSPQGTTNQPQHF.

This clonotype came up a few times. J is TRBJ2-3 and V is TRBV5-6; tentative D call: TRBD2 (5 bases). The CDR3 length is 14 residues. Germline V lookup: CDR1 SGHDT, CDR2 YYEEEE. V was cut by 6 bases and J by 3 bases, with 14 bases left in between. CDR3 residues: CASTPDPGTDTQYF. The DNA for the CDR3 is TGTGCCAGCACCCCGGACCCGGGAACAGATACGCAGTATTTT. The entire variable domain, with the rest obtained from reference TRBV5-6 and TRBJ2-3, is as follows: DAGVTQSPTHLIKTRGQQVTLRCSPKSGHDTVSWYQQALGQGPQFIFQYYEEEERQRGNFPDRFSGHQFPNYSSELNVNALLLGDSALYLCASTPDPGTDTQYFGPGTRLTVL.

This clonotype was observed once. The J gene is TRBJ2-7, the V gene TRBV20-1; TRBD2 agrees at 11 bases. This CDR3 has 14 residues. The V segment lost 2 bases and the J segment 6 bases; nucleotides outside the gene matches: 6. The germline gives CDR1 DFQATT, CDR2 SNEGSKA (reference sequence). The DNA for the CDR3 is TGCAGTGCTAGATTTTCTAGCGGGAGGAGCGAGCAGTACTTC. This gives the protein CSARFSSGRSEQYF.

This clonotype has only a few counts. This rearrangement joins TRBV5-6 to TRBJ2-7; 13 bases fit TRBD2. J was trimmed by 4 bases and V by 4 bases; bases with no gene match: 5. This CDR3 is 15 amino acids long. The germline V gene has CDR1 SGHDT and CDR2 YYEEEE. In DNA, the CDR3 is TGTGCCAGCAGCCATGGACTAGCGGGAGATTACGAGCAGTACTTC. It translates to CASSHGLAGDYEQYF.

For the CDR3, the DNA is TGTGCCAGCAGTGACCCTAGCGGGAGGGCCATTGGTGAGCAGTTCTTC. Its translation: CASSDPSGRAIGEQFF. The chain uses TRBV6-1 and TRBJ2-1; 12 bases agree with TRBD2. V lost 3 bases, J lost 9 bases, and 9 bases stayed unmatched. Germline-derived CDR1 and CDR2 are MNHNS and SASEGT. The CDR3 has 16 residues.

The sample holds a few counts of this clonotype. The rearrangement uses TRBV29-1 and TRBJ1-1; no reliable D call. The CDR3 runs 14 residues. Looked up from germline, CDR1 is SQVTM and CDR2 is ANQGSEA. Trimming removed 0 bases from V and 1 base from J, with 9 bases in between. CDR3 sequence (DNA): TGCAGCGTTGAAGACTTTCGTAAGAACACTGAAGCTTTCTTT. Protein product: CSVEDFRKNTEAFF.

This clonotype was observed at least ten times. The gene calls are TRBV5-1 and TRBJ2-5, with TRBD2 as a possible D gene (5 bases). The CDR3 consists of 13 residues. The germline V and J ends were trimmed by 6 bases and 5 bases, with 14 bases remaining between them. Germline assignment: CDR1 SGHRS and CDR2 YFSETQ. CDR3 in amino acids: CASNPGNGETQYF. The CDR3 region has the DNA TGCGCCAGCAACCCGGGAAACGGGGAGACCCAGTACTTC. The full variable domain, completed using reference TRBV5-1 and TRBJ2-5, is KAGVTQTPRYLIKTRGQQVTLSCSPISGHRSVSWYQQTPGQGLQFLFEYFSETQRNKGNFPGRFSGRQFSNSRSEMNVSTLELGDSALYLCASNPGNGETQYFGPGTRLLVL.

This rearrangement joins TRBV9 to TRBJ2-1, with D possibly matching TRBD2 (5 bases). V lost 4 bases and J lost 7, with 9 bases in between. This CDR3 spans 12 amino acids. Germline assignment: CDR1 SGDLS and CDR2 YYNGEE. Written as DNA, the CDR3 is TGTGCCAGCAGCCCTAGCAGAAATGAGCAGTTCTTC. This translates into CASSPSRNEQFF.

The rearrangement links TRBV10-1 to TRBJ2-1, with 8 nucleotides matching TRBD2. Germline-derived CDR1 and CDR2 are WNHNN and SYGVQD (reference sequence). The junction had 11 bases not matched to a gene; V was cut back by 6 bases and J by 13 bases. The CDR3 consists of 13 residues. CDR3 in amino acids: CASSLSRGGKQFF. Here the CDR3 DNA reads TGCGCCAGCAGCCTCTCCCGGGGGGGAAAACAGTTCTTC.

The chain joins TRBV20-1 to TRBJ1-2; a weak D match, TRBD1 (6 bases). The CDR3 consists of 13 residues. V was pared by 6 bases and J by 4 bases, with 15 bases between. Looked up from germline, CDR1 is DFQATT and CDR2 is SNEGSKA (reference sequence). CDR3 amino acids: CSASPDRSYGYTF. CDR3 bases: TGCAGTGCCTCCCCTGACAGGAGCTATGGCTACACCTTC.

V and J are TRBV5-1 and TRBJ2-7, with TRBD2 as a possible D gene (7 bases). The CDR3 sequence is 15 residues long. The ends were cut back, 5 bases at V and 6 bases at J, with 21 bases in the middle. The germline V gene has CDR1 SGHRS and CDR2 YFSETQ. CDR3 nucleotide sequence: TGCGCCAGCAGAGGGGGAGGGCCGGCCCCTTCCGAGCAGTACTTC. This gives the protein CASRGGGPAPSEQYF.